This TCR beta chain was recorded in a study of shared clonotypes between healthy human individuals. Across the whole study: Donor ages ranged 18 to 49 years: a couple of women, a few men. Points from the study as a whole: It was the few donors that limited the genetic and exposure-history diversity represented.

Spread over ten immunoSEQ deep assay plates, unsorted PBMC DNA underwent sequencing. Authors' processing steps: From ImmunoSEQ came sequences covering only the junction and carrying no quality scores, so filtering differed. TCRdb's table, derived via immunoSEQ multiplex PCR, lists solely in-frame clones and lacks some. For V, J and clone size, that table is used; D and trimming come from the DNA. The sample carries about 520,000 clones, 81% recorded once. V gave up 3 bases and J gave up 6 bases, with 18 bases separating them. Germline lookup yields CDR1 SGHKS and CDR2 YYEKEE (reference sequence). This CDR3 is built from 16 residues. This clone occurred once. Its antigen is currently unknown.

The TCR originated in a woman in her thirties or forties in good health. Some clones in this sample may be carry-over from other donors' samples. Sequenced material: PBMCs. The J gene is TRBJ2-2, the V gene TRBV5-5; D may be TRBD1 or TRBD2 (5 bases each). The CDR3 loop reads CASSWRDTRGAGELFF. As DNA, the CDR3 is TGTGCCAGCAGCTGGAGAGACACAAGAGGGGCCGGGGAGCTGTTTTTT.